The 23 T cell receptor beta chains below come from one sample, sequenced in a study of T cells in Graves' hyperthyroidism and ophthalmopathy. Amplified TCR beta CDR3 regions derived from RNA transcripts. HTBI primers were used for first-round RT-PCR of the TCR CDR3. Using its own MiXCR run on the multiplex PCR reads, TCRdb lists one record per CDR3 protein. The table shows about 340,000 distinct CDR3 sequences, with roughly 21% occurring only once. Sequenced: blood. Receptor source: a woman between 45 and 65 years old with Graves' hyperthyroidism.

The table lists this clonotype with a few counts. This chain joins TRBV19 and TRBJ2-2; the D gene is possibly TRBD2 (5 bases). CDR3 length equals 13 residues. With 7 bases removed from V and 1 base from J, the gap between germline ends came to 7 bases. Looked up from germline, CDR1 is LNHDA and CDR2 is SQIVND (reference sequence). CDR3 nucleotide sequence: TGTGCCAGTACCGAGGGGAACACCGGGGAGCTGTTTTTT. Translation gives CASTEGNTGELFF.

J is TRBJ1-2 and V is TRBV2; 9 bases fit TRBD1. This CDR3 spans 15 amino acids. Germline V gene lookup returns CDR1 SNHLY and CDR2 FYNNEI. J lost 5 bases, V lost 6 bases, and 10 bases had no gene match. The CDR3 spells CASSLPRTGVYGYTF. The DNA for the CDR3 is TGTGCCAGCAGCCTACCCCGGACAGGGGTTTATGGCTACACCTTC.

This clonotype showed up many times. This chain uses TRBV20-1 with TRBJ2-3; 9 bases align to TRBD1. There are 13 residues in the CDR3. Germline V lookup: CDR1 DFQATT, CDR2 SNEGSKA (reference sequence). Trimming removed 6 bases from V and 5 bases from J; junction bases left unmatched: 6. CDR3 DNA sequence: TGCAGTGCCCACGGACAGGGGCGAGATACGCAGTATTTT. This sequence encodes CSAHGQGRDTQYF.

The sample holds many counts of this clonotype. The V call is TRBV28, the J call TRBJ2-3; no clear D. Germline CDR1 and CDR2: MDHEN and SYDVKM. The V end was cut by 2 bases, the J end by 1 base, with 4 bases between. The CDR3 is made up of 13 amino acids. For the CDR3, the DNA is TGTGCCAGCAGTTTACGGGGCACAGATACGCAGTATTTT. Residues: CASSLRGTDTQYF.

This clonotype showed up many times. The V gene is TRBV11-1, the J gene TRBJ1-4; D remains unclear. The V end was cut by 4 bases, the J end by 8 bases, with 14 bases between. The CDR3 is 14 amino acids. Looked up from germline, CDR1 is SGHAT and CDR2 is FQDESV (reference sequence). CDR3 in DNA: TGTGCCAGCAGCTCGGGGTCGCCGGGAGAAAAACTGTTTTTT. Protein: CASSSGSPGEKLFF.

There are many counts of this clonotype. The chain is built from TRBV20-1 and TRBJ2-7; D gene uncertain. This CDR3 has 10 residues. Germline CDR1 is DFQATT and CDR2 is SNEGSKA (reference sequence). V was cut by 4 bases and J by 4 bases, with 5 bases left in between. As DNA, the CDR3 is TGCAGTGCTACAAAGTACGAGCAGTACTTC. Amino acid sequence: CSATKYEQYF.

This clonotype was found many times. This chain connects TRBV28 to TRBJ2-5; TRBD2 matches at 9 bases. V gave up 8 bases and J gave up 4 bases; unmatched junction bases: 8. CDR1 and CDR2 from the germline V gene are MDHEN and SYDVKM. This CDR3 has 14 amino acids. The CDR3 spells CASSLAGYGETQYF. CDR3 DNA sequence: TGTGCCAGCTCCCTAGCGGGATATGGAGAGACCCAGTACTTC.

For this clonotype: It may be a read error: a sequence one base away is much more abundant. The chain links TRBV27 to TRBJ1-5; maybe TRBD1 (5 bases). CDR1 and CDR2 from the germline V gene are MNHEY and SMNVEV (reference sequence). Trimming removed 5 bases at V and 3 bases at J, with 14 bases between. The CDR3 length is 15 residues. This chain's CDR3 is CASSRGAKPNQPQHF. CDR3 DNA sequence: TGTGCCAGCAGTAGGGGCGCCAAGCCCAATCAGCCCCAGCATTTT.

This clonotype was counted ten times or more. The J gene is TRBJ2-7, the V gene TRBV20-1, with D possibly being TRBD2 (5 bases). CDR3 size: 14 residues. Looked up from germline, CDR1 is DFQATT and CDR2 is SNEGSKA (reference sequence). V gave up 3 bases and J gave up 2 bases, with 14 bases separating them. The CDR3 coding sequence is TGCAGTGCTAGCAGCGGTCTTTACCCCTACGAGCAGTACTTC. It encodes CSASSGLYPYEQYF.

J is TRBJ1-6 and V is TRBV30; D unresolved. CDR3 length equals 13 residues. In germline, CDR1 is GTSNPN, CDR2 SVGIG (reference sequence). V was trimmed by 3 bases and J by 4 bases, leaving 7 bases between them. The CDR3 DNA sequence: TGTGCCTGGAGGCCTCCTTATAATTCACCCCTCCACTTT. It translates to CAWRPPYNSPLHF.

This clonotype was seen only a few times. The chain recombines TRBV7-6 with TRBJ2-2, with D perhaps matching TRBD2 (5 bases). This CDR3 comprises 12 residues. V was pared by 5 bases and J by 7 bases, with 8 bases between. The V gene's germline CDR1 is SGHVS and CDR2 FNYEAQ. The CDR3 region has the DNA TGTGCCAGCAGCGAAGGGAGCGGGGAGCTGTTTTTT. This translates into CASSEGSGELFF.

This clonotype was found many times. This chain links TRBV5-1 with TRBJ2-2, with D tentatively TRBD2 (6 bases). V was cut by 0 bases and J by 7 bases, with 10 bases left in between. Germline values: CDR1 SGHRS, CDR2 YFSETQ. The CDR3 is 14 amino acids. The CDR3 spells CASSLELALGELFF. The DNA for the CDR3 is TGCGCCAGCAGCTTGGAACTAGCTCTCGGGGAGCTGTTTTTT.

This clonotype was seen many times. This chain connects TRBV3-1 to TRBJ2-5, with D unresolved. Germline V gene lookup returns CDR1 LGHDT and CDR2 YNNKEL (reference sequence). This CDR3 contains 13 residues. The V gene lost 6 bases and the J gene lost 7 bases, with 15 bases spanning the gap. The CDR3, as DNA: TGTGCCAGCAGTTTAATGCTAGAGTCGACCCAGTACTTC. It is translated as CASSLMLESTQYF.

This clonotype was seen only a few times. The V gene is TRBV5-1, the J gene TRBJ2-7, with TRBD2 matching 14 bases. Germline loops: CDR1 SGHRS, CDR2 YFSETQ. The length of the CDR3 is 17 residues. V lost 4 bases to trimming and J lost 7 bases; unmatched junction nucleotides: 13. CDR3 sequence reads: CASSPGLAGGLVWEQYF. DNA of the CDR3: TGCGCCAGCAGCCCCGGACTAGCGGGAGGACTTGTGTGGGAGCAGTACTTC.

In this sample, this clonotype turned up many times. V is TRBV12-3 or TRBV12-4 and J is TRBJ2-3, with D unclear. There are 14 residues in the CDR3. The V end lost 4 bases, the J end lost 2 bases, and 10 bases lay between the germline ends. The CDR3 bases are TGTGCCAGCAGTTACGGCCGGTACACAGATACGCAGTATTTT. Residues: CASSYGRYTDTQYF.

This clonotype was detected ten times or more. This chain connects TRBV7-8 to TRBJ2-1, with 9 bases lining up with TRBD2. The CDR3 spans 14 residues. J was trimmed by 6 bases and V by 3 bases; bases with no gene match: 3. The V gene's germline CDR1 is SGHVS and CDR2 FQNEAQ. CDR3 in DNA: TGTGCCAGCAGCTTGATAGCGGGAGTCAATGAGCAGTTCTTC. As protein: CASSLIAGVNEQFF. Looking up the rest from reference TRBV7-8 and TRBJ2-1 gives the full variable domain: GAGVSQSPRYKVAKRGQDVALRCDPISGHVSLFWYQQALGQGPEFLTYFQNEAQLDKSGLPSDRFFAERPEGSVSTLKIQRTQQEDSAVYLCASSLIAGVNEQFFGPGTRLTVL.

This clonotype was recorded at least ten times. The chain links TRBV7-9 to TRBJ2-1; TRBD1 or TRBD2 may be the D gene (5 bases each). Looked up from germline, CDR1 is SEHNR and CDR2 is FQNEAQ (reference sequence). With 7 bases removed from V and 4 bases from J, the gap between germline ends came to 14 bases. There are 14 residues in the CDR3. The CDR3 loop reads CASNGDPPYNEQFF. In nucleotides, the CDR3 is TGTGCCAGCAACGGGGACCCACCTTACAATGAGCAGTTCTTC.

The chain uses TRBV4-1 and TRBJ2-6; 9 bases match TRBD1. There are 19 residues in the CDR3. The germline CDR1 and CDR2 sequences are MGHRA and YSYEKL. V shed 2 bases and J 2 bases; nucleotides not matched to a gene: 10. The DNA for the CDR3 is TGCGCCAGCAGCCAACCACCGGGACAGGGTTCTGCTGGGGCCAACGTCCTGACTTTC. Amino acids: CASSQPPGQGSAGANVLTF.

V and J are TRBV12-3 or TRBV12-4 and TRBJ2-6; no definite D call. This CDR3 has 15 residues. V was trimmed by 9 bases and J by 0 bases, leaving 12 bases between them. The CDR3 region is CASREGPSGANVLTF. For the CDR3, the DNA is TGTGCCAGTAGAGAAGGCCCCTCTGGGGCCAACGTCCTGACTTTC.

Ten or more counts support this clonotype. CDR3 protein: CASSPRQGDQPQHF. The CDR3, as DNA: TGTGCCAGCAGCCCCCGCCAGGGCGATCAGCCCCAGCATTTT. This rearrangement joins TRBV2 to TRBJ1-5; tentative D call: TRBD1 (5 bases). The V gene lost 6 bases and the J gene lost 5 bases, with 14 bases spanning the gap. The CDR3 extends over 14 amino acids. Germline-derived CDR1 and CDR2 are SNHLY and FYNNEI. The variable domain in full, with the rest retrieved from reference TRBV2 and TRBJ1-5, is EPEVTQTPSHQVTQMGQEVILRCVPISNHLYFYWYRQILGQKVEFLVSFYNNEISEKSEIFDDQFSVERPDGSNFTLKIRSTKLEDSAMYFCASSPRQGDQPQHFGDGTRLSIL.

This clonotype has ten or more counts. This chain links TRBV11-2 with TRBJ1-4; 10 bases align to TRBD1. CDR1 and CDR2 from the germline V gene are SGHAT and FQNNGV. J was trimmed by 8 bases and V by 5 bases; bases with no gene match: 8. This CDR3 has 15 residues. The CDR3 loop reads CASSPRDRGIEKLFF. CDR3 DNA sequence: TGTGCCAGCAGCCCCCGGGACAGGGGTATCGAAAAACTGTTTTTT.

This clonotype has a count of ten or more. The chain has TRBV2 and TRBJ2-3; 7 nucleotides align to TRBD1. The CDR3 is made up of 14 amino acids. V gave up 8 bases and J gave up 2 bases; unmatched junction bases: 7. CDR1 and CDR2 from the germline V gene are SNHLY and FYNNEI. In DNA, the CDR3 is TGTGCCAGCCCAGGGGGTTGGGACACAGATACGCAGTATTTT. Its protein is CASPGGWDTDTQYF.

The chain uses TRBV20-1 and TRBJ2-6; maybe TRBD2 (6 bases). This CDR3 is built from 15 residues. V was shortened by 4 bases and J by 2 bases, with 12 bases between the two germline ends. CDR1 is DFQATT and CDR2 is SNEGSKA in the germline V gene (reference sequence). In DNA form, the CDR3 reads TGCAGTGCTACCAGGCGGGGTCCTGGGGCCAACGTCCTGACTTTC. This codes for CSATRRGPGANVLTF.